Shown below are 28 T cell receptor beta chains from a single sample sequenced in a study of technical replicates of blood from several donors. The assay was immunoSEQ multiplex PCR, and TCRdb's table has in-frame clones only and misses some. The table includes more than 90,000 clones, roughly 96% detected once. Sequencing used T cells isolated from PBMCs. Every receptor here comes from a human donor in good health.

The chain links TRBV27 to TRBJ2-2, with D possibly TRBD2 on 6 matching bases. This CDR3 contains 14 residues. V was trimmed by 6 bases and J by 3 bases, leaving 11 bases between them. CDR1 is MNHEY, CDR2 SMNVEV, per germline (reference sequence). As DNA, the CDR3 is TGTGCCAGCAGGACCGGGACTGACACCGGGGAGCTGTTTTTT. This codes for CASRTGTDTGELFF.

This clone was seen just once. V gene TRBV29-1 combines with J gene TRBJ1-5; 10 bases match TRBD1. V gave up 5 bases and J gave up 7 bases; unmatched junction bases: 11. The CDR3 runs to 15 residues. CDR1 and CDR2 from the germline V gene are SQVTM and ANQGSEA. The DNA for the CDR3 is TGCAGCGTTAAGGAGGGGACAGGGGTGAGGCAGCCCCAGCATTTT. This encodes CSVKEGTGVRQPQHF.

This sequence joins TRBV7-9 and TRBJ1-4; TRBD1 might be the D (5 bases). V gave up 1 base and J gave up 7 bases, with 16 bases separating them. This CDR3 has 16 amino acids. Germline CDR1 reads SEHNR; CDR2 reads FQNEAQ (reference sequence). DNA for the CDR3: TGTGCCAGCAGCTTAGACTCGGGCAGGGAATTTGAAAAACTGTTTTTT. Its translation is CASSLDSGREFEKLFF.

The V gene is TRBV14, the J gene TRBJ2-1; TRBD2 matches at 9 bases. This CDR3 has 14 residues. V gave up 7 bases and J gave up 7 bases; unmatched junction bases: 8. CDR1 is SGHDN and CDR2 is FVKESK in the germline V gene. The CDR3 coding sequence is TGTGCCAGCACCGGGACTAGCTTTTCTAATGAGCAGTTCTTC. Translation gives CASTGTSFSNEQFF.

This chain uses TRBV28 with TRBJ1-2; no reliable D call. Germline V CDR1 and CDR2: MDHEN, SYDVKM. V was pared by 7 bases and J by 8 bases, with 17 bases between. The CDR3 totals 13 residues. CDR3 sequence: CASTTRGTSGYTF. The CDR3 nucleotides are TGTGCCAGCACCACTCGGGGTACCAGCGGCTACACCTTC.

In DNA form, the CDR3 reads TGCGCCAGCAGCCCGGGGGGGCTTGCAACTAATGAAAAACTGTTTTTT. Protein sequence: CASSPGGLATNEKLFF. The chain joins TRBV5-1 to TRBJ1-4; possibly TRBD1 for D (6 bases). V was clipped by 4 bases and J by 0 bases, with 13 bases between them. The CDR3 contains 16 residues. In germline, CDR1 is SGHRS, CDR2 YFSETQ.

This clone was detected once. The chain recombines TRBV5-1 with TRBJ2-3; perhaps TRBD2 as D (6 bases). The CDR3 contains 15 residues. Germline CDR1 reads SGHRS; CDR2 reads YFSETQ. Trimming pared 4 bases from V and 6 bases from J, leaving 18 bases between. As DNA, the CDR3 is TGCGCCAGCAGCCCAACCCGCGGGGCGGTGGATACGCAGTATTTT. Translation gives CASSPTRGAVDTQYF.

The gene calls are TRBV12-5 and TRBJ1-1; D is uncertain. Trimming removed 6 bases at V and 1 base at J, with 12 bases between. This CDR3 is 14 amino acids long. From germline, CDR1 is LGHNT and CDR2 FRNRAP. The CDR3 region has the DNA TGTGCTAGTGGCCCCCCTTACACGAACACTGAAGCTTTCTTT. The encoded protein is CASGPPYTNTEAFF.

V and J are TRBV6-1 and TRBJ2-7, with D perhaps TRBD2 (5 bases). This CDR3 is 14 amino acids long. V lost 2 bases and J 3 bases, leaving 11 bases between the germline ends. Germline assignment: CDR1 MNHNS and CDR2 SASEGT. The CDR3 sequence is CASSEKREFYEQYF. The CDR3 DNA reads TGTGCCAGCAGTGAAAAAAGGGAGTTCTACGAGCAGTACTTC.

This chain links TRBV19 with TRBJ1-2, with D hard to call. CDR3 length equals 14 residues. Germline V gene sequence: CDR1 LNHDA, CDR2 SQIVND (reference sequence). Trimming shortened V by 0 bases and J by 0 bases, and 5 bases separated the two germline ends. The CDR3 sequence is CASSIERANYGYTF. For the CDR3, the DNA is TGTGCCAGTAGTATAGAACGAGCTAACTATGGCTACACCTTC.

V gene TRBV4-2 combines with J gene TRBJ2-7, with D possibly being TRBD1 (6 bases). This CDR3 region has 14 residues. Germline CDR1 reads LGHNA; CDR2 reads YNFKEQ. Trimming removed 3 bases from V and 2 bases from J, with 11 bases in between. CDR3: CASSHAGQPYEQYF. The CDR3 coding sequence is TGTGCCAGCAGCCATGCTGGACAGCCCTACGAGCAGTACTTC.

This clone was found once. V is TRBV2 and J is TRBJ2-7, with 13 positions matching TRBD2. CDR3 length equals 17 residues. Germline loops: CDR1 SNHLY, CDR2 FYNNEI. The V gene end was trimmed by 6 bases and the J gene end by 3 bases; junction bases not matched to a gene: 11. The CDR3 spells CASRWTSGRSVLYEQYF. Written as DNA, the CDR3 is TGTGCCAGCAGATGGACTAGCGGGAGATCTGTCCTCTACGAGCAGTACTTC.

The chain uses TRBV5-4 and TRBJ2-5; D not resolved. Germline CDR1 reads SGHNT; CDR2 reads YYREEE (reference sequence). The CDR3 has 14 amino acids. Trimming took 4 bases from V and 0 from J, leaving 10 bases between them. The CDR3 DNA sequence: TGTGCCAGCAGCCTCCAGGCCTACCAAGAGACCCAGTACTTC. Protein sequence: CASSLQAYQETQYF.

This clone was recorded once. J is TRBJ2-7 and V is TRBV2; TRBD1 matches at 10 bases. V lost 6 bases to trimming and J lost 1 base; unmatched junction nucleotides: 3. CDR1 and CDR2 from the germline V gene are SNHLY and FYNNEI. The CDR3 spans 14 residues. The CDR3: CASRRTGGSYEQYF. The CDR3, as DNA: TGTGCCAGCAGGAGGACAGGGGGGTCCTACGAGCAGTACTTC.

This clone was recorded once. This chain links TRBV10-3 with TRBJ1-2, with D possibly TRBD1 on 5 matching bases. Trimming left V 0 bases short and J 4 bases short, with 15 bases between. CDR1 is ENHRY and CDR2 is SYGVKD in the germline V gene. This CDR3 has 16 residues. CDR3 DNA sequence: TGTGCCATCAGTGAGTCCCGCCCCAGGGAGGGCTATGGCTACACCTTC. Translating it yields CAISESRPREGYGYTF.

This clone was counted once. The chain employs TRBV2 and TRBJ2-7; tentatively, D is TRBD1 (6 bases). The germline V gene has CDR1 SNHLY and CDR2 FYNNEI. This CDR3 region has 13 residues. V was clipped by 4 bases and J by 2 bases, with 9 bases between them. The DNA of the CDR3 is TGTGCCAGCAGTGGGCAGGGGACCTACGAGCAGTACTTC. Its translation: CASSGQGTYEQYF.

The chain employs TRBV18 and TRBJ2-7, with 8 bases aligning to TRBD2. CDR3 size: 16 residues. Germline V lookup: CDR1 KGHSH, CDR2 LQKENI. The V gene end was trimmed by 0 bases and the J gene end by 6 bases; junction bases not matched to a gene: 10. CDR3 sequence: CASSPPSSGGFREQYF. The CDR3 DNA is TGTGCCAGCTCACCACCGTCGAGCGGGGGCTTTCGCGAGCAGTACTTC.

The chain carries TRBV15 and TRBJ2-5; 7 nucleotides align to TRBD2. V shed 5 bases, J shed 4 bases, and the junction held 10 bases outside the gene matches. The germline gives CDR1 LNHNV, CDR2 YYDKDF (reference sequence). The CDR3 is made up of 15 amino acids. The CDR3 DNA reads TGTGCCACCAGCGTGCTGCCGTTAGCGGGAGAGACCCAGTACTTC. Protein: CATSVLPLAGETQYF.

On this clone itself: A read error may produce the germline difference seen at one junction end. This chain joins TRBV28 and TRBJ2-5; 9 bases line up with TRBD1. CDR1 is MDHEN and CDR2 is SYDVKM in the germline V gene. The CDR3 spans 17 residues. The chain's CDR3 is CASSLAGFTGGDAARNF. DNA of the CDR3: TGTGCCAGCAGTTTAGCCGGATTCACAGGGGGCGACGCGGCGCGGAACTTC.

The gene calls are TRBV18 and TRBJ2-1, with no clear D. The germline V gene encodes CDR1 KGHSH and CDR2 LQKENI. Trimming removed 1 base at V and 5 bases at J, with 12 bases between. The CDR3 has 15 amino acids. The CDR3 DNA reads TGTGCCAGCTCACCACAAGCGACTTTTAACAATGAGCAGTTCTTC. Its protein product is CASSPQATFNNEQFF. The full variable domain, its missing parts supplied by reference TRBV18 and TRBJ2-1, is NAGVMQNPRHLVRRRGQEARLRCSPMKGHSHVYWYRQLPEEGLKFMVYLQKENIIDESGMPKERFSAEFPKEGPSILRIQQVVRGDSAAYFCASSPQATFNNEQFFGPGTRLTVL.

On this clone: Sequence at one end of the junction differs from germline and may be a read error. The J gene is TRBJ2-5, the V gene TRBV7-7; the match to TRBD2 covers 12 bases. CDR3 size: 18 residues. From germline, CDR1 is SSHAT and CDR2 FNYEAQ (reference sequence). CDR3 nucleotides: TGTGCTAGCAGCTTAGGTGGACTAGCGGGGATAGGGGGAGAGACCCAGTACTTC. Translating it yields CASSLGGLAGIGGETQYF.

The gene calls are TRBV5-6 and TRBJ2-1, with D possibly being TRBD2 (6 bases). Germline V lookup: CDR1 SGHDT, CDR2 YYEEEE. The CDR3 covers 18 residues. V was shortened by 3 bases and J by 7 bases, with 26 bases between the two germline ends. This chain's CDR3 is CASSSVWAGPGRMNEQFF. CDR3 nucleotide sequence: TGTGCCAGCAGCTCCGTATGGGCGGGACCCGGGCGAATGAATGAGCAGTTCTTC.

The chain employs TRBV5-5 and TRBJ2-3, with no clear D. V was pared by 0 bases and J by 3 bases, with 5 bases between. The CDR3 runs 13 residues. CDR1 SGHKS and CDR2 YYEKEE come from the germline V gene (reference sequence). The CDR3 coding sequence is TGTGCCAGCAGCTTGGATTCAACAGATACGCAGTATTTT. Its protein product is CASSLDSTDTQYF.

The chain uses TRBV11-2 and TRBJ2-1, with 11 bases identical to TRBD1. CDR1 and CDR2 (germline): SGHAT, FQNNGV. Unmatched junction bases numbered 13, after V lost 5 bases and J lost 4 bases. The CDR3 is 18 amino acids. Written as DNA, the CDR3 is TGTGCCAGCAGCGGAGCGAGGGGCCGGGACAGGGGGTACAATGAGCAGTTCTTC. Its translation is CASSGARGRDRGYNEQFF.

The chain is built from TRBV29-1 and TRBJ2-7; the D gene is possibly TRBD1 (5 bases). CDR1 and CDR2 from the germline V gene are SQVTM and ANQGSEA. The V and J ends lost 4 bases and 4 bases respectively, with 11 bases between them. CDR3 length: 12 residues. CDR3 in DNA: TGCAGCGTTGCCAGGGAATCGTACGAGCAGTACTTC. Its protein product is CSVARESYEQYF.

The chain has TRBV4-2 and TRBJ2-3; D might be TRBD2 (5 bases). With 3 bases removed from V and 0 bases from J, the gap between germline ends came to 22 bases. CDR3 length: 19 amino acids. CDR1 is LGHNA and CDR2 is YNFKEQ in the germline V gene. The CDR3 DNA is TGTGCCAGCAGCCAGACTACGGCGCAAGGCATATCTAGCACAGATACGCAGTATTTT. Protein product: CASSQTTAQGISSTDTQYF.

The chain joins TRBV27 to TRBJ2-1, with no clear D. V lost 6 bases and J lost 7, with 13 bases in between. Germline assignment: CDR1 MNHEY and CDR2 SMNVEV (reference sequence). This CDR3 region has 13 residues. The CDR3 spells CASSATGENEQFF. The CDR3 nucleotides are TGTGCCAGCAGCGCGACGGGTGAAAATGAGCAGTTCTTC.

This clone was observed a single time. The genes are TRBV10-3 and TRBJ1-4, with D possibly matching TRBD1 (5 bases). This CDR3 has 16 residues. CDR1 and CDR2 from the germline V gene are ENHRY and SYGVKD. Trimming shortened V by 3 bases and J by 8 bases, and 19 bases separated the two germline ends. As DNA, the CDR3 is TGTGCCATCAGTGACTCCGGGCAGGGCCGGGAGGAAAAACTGTTTTTT. Translation: CAISDSGQGREEKLFF.